These T cell receptor beta chains were read from a single sample in a study of Graves' ophthalmopathy and Graves' hyperthyroidism. TCRdb passed the multiplex PCR reads through MiXCR, listing each CDR3 protein once. The top ten clones hold over 8.5% of a sample with approximately 1.2 million distinct CDR3 sequences, about two fifths of them seen once. The sequenced sample was peripheral blood or thyroid tissue (not recorded which). The receptor source for this set is an adult man with Graves' hyperthyroidism. CDR3s include the opening cysteine and the closing phenylalanine or tryptophan. D genes are given only for firm matches. The size entry is marked missing in some rows and otherwise reads once, few, many or a size class.

>TRBV20-1|once|TRBJ2-7|-
CSAKDIIYEQYF
TGCAGTGCTAAGGACATCATCTACGAGCAGTACTTC
>TRBV19|many|TRBJ1-1|-
CASMWFNTEAFF
TGTGCCAGTATGTGGTTCAACACTGAAGCTTTCTTT
>TRBV4-1|-|TRBJ1-2|-
CASSQETLGGYTF
TGCGCCAGCAGCCAAGAAACTCTAGGAGGCTACACCTTC
>TRBV6-2/TRBV6-3|few|TRBJ2-2|-
CASSYYLPATGELFF
TGTGCCAGCAGTTACTACCTGCCTGCCACCGGGGAGCTGTTTTTT
>TRBV18|many|TRBJ1-2|TRBD1
CASSPGQSYGYTF
TGTGCCAGCAGCCCGGGACAGAGCTATGGCTACACCTTC
>TRBV19|many|TRBJ2-7|-
CASSIQGGSYEQYF
TGTGCCAGTAGTATTCAAGGGGGCTCCTACGAGCAGTACTTC
>TRBV13|many|TRBJ1-1|-
CASSLTGHTNTEAFF
TGTGCCAGCAGCTTAACGGGACATACGAACACTGAAGCTTTCTTT
>TRBV7-9|few|TRBJ2-1|TRBD2
CASSPAGLAYNEQFF
TGTGCCAGCAGCCCGGCAGGACTAGCATACAATGAGCAGTTCTTC
>TRBV2|few|TRBJ1-2|-
CASSETGRNGYTF
TGTGCCAGCAGTGAAACGGGGAGGAATGGCTACACCTTC
>TRBV7-9|many|TRBJ1-1|-
CASSFEGIGTEAFF
TGTGCCAGCAGCTTCGAGGGGATTGGCACTGAAGCTTTCTTT
>TRBV2|-|TRBJ2-6|TRBD1
CASSYRGIGASGANVLTF
TGTGCCAGCAGTTACAGGGGGATAGGGGCTTCTGGGGCCAACGTCCTGACTTTC
>TRBV2|many|TRBJ2-2|-
CASSVLQEWTTGELFF
TGTGCCAGCAGCGTCCTTCAGGAGTGGACCACCGGGGAGCTGTTTTTT
>TRBV7-2|many|TRBJ1-6|TRBD1
CASSLRGWGTGNSPLHF
TGTGCCAGCAGCCTTAGGGGTTGGGGGACAGGCAATTCACCCCTCCACTTT
>TRBV19|many|TRBJ2-7|TRBD2
CASSMGTSDSYEQYF
TGTGCCAGTAGTATGGGGACTAGCGACTCCTACGAGCAGTACTTC
>TRBV15|-|TRBJ1-4|-
CATSKRQVNYEKLFF
TGTGCCACCAGCAAAAGGCAGGTTAACTATGAAAAACTGTTTTTT